The text below deals with one T cell receptor beta chain. Generated by immunoSEQ multiplex PCR, the TCRdb table keeps only in-frame clones and is missing some. The sample contains around 160,000 clones, around nine tenths of which appear only once. The entry originates in a study of lymphopenia after photon versus proton radiotherapy. CDR1 is GTSNPN and CDR2 is SVGIG in the germline V gene (reference sequence). V dropped 3 bases and J dropped 9 bases, with 15 bases sitting between them. The CDR3 extends over 12 amino acids. V is TRBV30 and J is TRBJ2-7; D is unresolved. This receptor was taken from a man aged 50-59 years with gastric cancer. This specimen was peripheral blood, taken from a patient treated with photon-based radiotherapy. The CDR3 DNA reads as TGTGCCTGGAGAAACTCCCTTCTGGGGCAGTACTTC. The encoded protein is CAWRNSLLGQYF. Complete variable domain (other parts from reference TRBV30 and TRBJ2-7): SQTIHQWPATLVQPVGSPLSLECTVEGTSNPNLYWYRQAAGRGLQLLFYSVGIGQISSEVPQNLSASRPQDRQFILSSKKLLLSDSGFYLCAWRNSLLGQYFGPGTRLTVT.